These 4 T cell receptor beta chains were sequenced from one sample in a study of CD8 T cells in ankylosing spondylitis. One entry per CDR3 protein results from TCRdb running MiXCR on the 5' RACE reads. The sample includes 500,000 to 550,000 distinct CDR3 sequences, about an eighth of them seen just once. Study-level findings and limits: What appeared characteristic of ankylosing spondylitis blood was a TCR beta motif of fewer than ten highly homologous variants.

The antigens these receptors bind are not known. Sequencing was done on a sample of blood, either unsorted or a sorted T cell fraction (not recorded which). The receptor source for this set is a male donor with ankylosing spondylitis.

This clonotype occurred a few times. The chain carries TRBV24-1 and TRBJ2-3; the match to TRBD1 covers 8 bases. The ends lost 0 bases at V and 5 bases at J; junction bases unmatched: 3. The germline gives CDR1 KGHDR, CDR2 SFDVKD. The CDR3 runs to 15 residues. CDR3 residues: CATSDLLRGRDTQYF. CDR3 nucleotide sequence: TGTGCCACCAGTGATTTGCTCAGGGGGCGAGATACGCAGTATTTT.

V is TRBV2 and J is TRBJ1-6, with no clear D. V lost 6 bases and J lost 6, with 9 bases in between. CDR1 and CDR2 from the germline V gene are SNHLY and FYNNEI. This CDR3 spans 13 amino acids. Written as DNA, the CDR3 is TGTGCCAGCAGGCTGGAGAGTAATTCACCCCTCCACTTT. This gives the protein CASRLESNSPLHF.

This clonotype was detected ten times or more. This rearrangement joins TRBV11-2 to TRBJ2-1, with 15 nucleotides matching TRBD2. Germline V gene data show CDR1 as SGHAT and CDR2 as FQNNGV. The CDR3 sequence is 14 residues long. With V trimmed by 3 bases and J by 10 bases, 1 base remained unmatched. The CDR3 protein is CASSFGTSGREQFF. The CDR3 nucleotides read TGTGCCAGCAGCTTCGGGACTAGCGGGAGGGAGCAGTTCTTC.

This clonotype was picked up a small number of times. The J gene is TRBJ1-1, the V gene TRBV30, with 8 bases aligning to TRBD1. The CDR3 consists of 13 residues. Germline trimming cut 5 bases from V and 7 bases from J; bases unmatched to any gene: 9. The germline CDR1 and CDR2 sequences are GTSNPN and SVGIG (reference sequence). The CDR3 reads CAWQGQGGNEAFF. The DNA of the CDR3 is TGTGCCTGGCAAGGACAGGGTGGAAATGAAGCTTTCTTT.